This T cell receptor beta chain was sequenced in a study of TIL therapy for anti-PD-1-resistant metastatic lung cancer. The V gene lost 3 bases and the J gene lost 5 bases, with 11 bases spanning the gap. Germline V gene sequence: CDR1 MGHRA, CDR2 YSYEKL. The CDR3 covers 14 residues. This was the immunoSEQ v3 assay. Sequencing depth was some 2 million read pairs for survey level, about 5-6.5 million for deep. Sequencing was performed with immunoSEQ multiplex PCR; in TCRdb, only in-frame clones are kept and a portion is missing. The sample lists 45,000 to 50,000 clones, roughly 70% occurring once. Time point: pre-treatment sample, taken before nivolumab and TIL therapy. Pleural nodules or supraclavicular lymph nodes made up most of the excised metastases sampled.

The specimen was tumor tissue, collected at baseline. The V call is TRBV4-1, the J call TRBJ1-5; unclear D gene. The clonotype originates from a person aged 25 to 80 with non-small cell lung cancer. The CDR3 DNA sequence: TGCGCCAGCAGCCACGTAGACGGATATCAGCCCCAGCATTTT. It encodes CASSHVDGYQPQHF.